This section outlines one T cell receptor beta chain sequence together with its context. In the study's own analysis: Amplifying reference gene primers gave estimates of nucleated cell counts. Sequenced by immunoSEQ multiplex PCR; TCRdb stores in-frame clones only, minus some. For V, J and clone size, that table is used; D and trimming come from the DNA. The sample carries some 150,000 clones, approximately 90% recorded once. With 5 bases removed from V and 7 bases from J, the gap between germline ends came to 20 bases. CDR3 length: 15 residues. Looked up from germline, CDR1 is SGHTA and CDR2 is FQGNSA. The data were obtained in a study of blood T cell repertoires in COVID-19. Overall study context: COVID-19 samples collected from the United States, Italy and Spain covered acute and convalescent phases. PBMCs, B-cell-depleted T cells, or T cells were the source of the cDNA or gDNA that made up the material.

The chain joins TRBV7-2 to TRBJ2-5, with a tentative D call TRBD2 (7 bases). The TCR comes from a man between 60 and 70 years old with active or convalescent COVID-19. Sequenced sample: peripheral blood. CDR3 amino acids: CASSPLGGATGTQYF. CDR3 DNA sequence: TGTGCCAGCAGCCCCTTGGGGGGGGCTACGGGGACCCAGTACTTC. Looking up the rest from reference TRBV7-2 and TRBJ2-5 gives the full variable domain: GAGVSQSPSNKVTEKGKDVELRCDPISGHTALYWYRQSLGQGLEFLIYFQGNSAPDKSGLPSDRFSAERTGGSVSTLTIQRTQQEDSAVYLCASSPLGGATGTQYFGPGTRLLVL.